This T cell receptor beta chain was recovered during a study of CD8+ T cells in alopecia areata. This clone occurred a few times. J gave up 1 base and V 5 bases, and 14 bases lay outside the gene matches. The CDR3 covers 17 residues. Germline CDR1 is SGHTA and CDR2 is FQGNSA. Treatment reported: oral pan-JAK inhibitor, 5-10 mg twice daily. Extraction and reverse transcription of RNA yielded cDNA as the sequencing template. Only in-frame clones appear in the TCRdb table, and some are missing; sequencing was by immunoSEQ multiplex PCR. In the table there are about 180,000 clones, about 55% of which are singletons.

The TCR was taken from a human donor with alopecia areata. The source was CD8+ T cells sorted from blood, collected at week 24, from a patient treated with tofacitinib. The chain combines TRBV7-2 with TRBJ2-7, with TRBD1 matching over 7 bases. The CDR3 DNA sequence: TGTGCCAGCAGCGCCAGAGGAGTAGGGGGCGCATCCTACGAGCAGTACTTC. Residues: CASSARGVGGASYEQYF.